Following are 7 T cell receptor beta chains from one sample sequenced in a study of T-cell memory formation after mild COVID-19. TCRdb ran MiXCR on the 5' RACE reads and lists one entry per CDR3 protein. The sample shows 530,000 or so distinct CDR3 sequences, roughly 17% of them seen only once. The sample was PBMCs or a T cell subset sorted from them (not recorded which). The receptors stem from an adult woman who had mild COVID-19 (a few samples of this study predate the infection). Cell type and time point are not known.

This clonotype was detected a few times. This chain links TRBV6-2 or TRBV6-3 with TRBJ2-4; tentatively, D is TRBD1 (6 bases). The CDR3 length is 14 residues. V was trimmed by 6 bases and J by 1 base, leaving 10 bases between them. Germline assignment: CDR1 MNHEY and CDR2 SVGEGT. CDR3 bases: TGTGCCAGCAGACCACAGGGTGCCAAAAACATTCAGTACTTC. Residues: CASRPQGAKNIQYF.

This clonotype was found many times. V gene TRBV7-9 combines with J gene TRBJ2-1; D gene ambiguous. This CDR3 has 12 amino acids. V lost 6 bases and J 5 bases, leaving 8 bases between the germline ends. Looked up from germline, CDR1 is SEHNR and CDR2 is FQNEAQ (reference sequence). The CDR3 DNA reads TGTGCCAGCAGTACAGCCCACAATGAGCAGTTCTTC. It translates to CASSTAHNEQFF.

The chain carries TRBV9 and TRBJ2-1; 7 bases are shared with TRBD2. Germline V gene lookup returns CDR1 SGDLS and CDR2 YYNGEE. V was pared by 6 bases and J by 1 base, with 7 bases of the junction left unmatched. The CDR3 is 15 amino acids. Here the CDR3 reads CASTAGEGSYNEQFF. The CDR3 DNA is TGTGCCAGCACGGCGGGAGAGGGGTCCTACAATGAGCAGTTCTTC.

The chain links TRBV5-5 to TRBJ2-3, with D hard to call. The CDR3 totals 15 residues. Per the germline V gene, CDR1 is SGHKS and CDR2 is YYEKEE (reference sequence). The ends were cut back, 2 bases at V and 3 bases at J, with 13 bases in the middle. The CDR3 DNA reads TGTGCCAGCAGCTTTTCAGGAGTTGGGACAGATACGCAGTATTTT. This gives the protein CASSFSGVGTDTQYF. The whole variable domain, filled in from reference TRBV5-5 and TRBJ2-3, reads DAGVTQSPTHLIKTRGQQVTLRCSPISGHKSVSWYQQVLGQGPQFIFQYYEKEERGRGNFPDRFSARQFPNYSSELNVNALLLGDSALYLCASSFSGVGTDTQYFGPGTRLTVL.

This clonotype turned up a few times. The V gene is TRBV30, the J gene TRBJ2-1; D remains unclear. The CDR3 loop spans 12 amino acids. Trimming removed 4 bases from V and 3 bases from J, with 7 bases in between. Per the germline V gene, CDR1 is GTSNPN and CDR2 is SVGIG (reference sequence). The CDR3 reads CAWNLFYNEQFF. CDR3 nucleotide sequence: TGTGCCTGGAATCTATTCTACAATGAGCAGTTCTTC.

V gene TRBV6-4 combines with J gene TRBJ2-2, with D perhaps TRBD2 (6 bases). Germline V gene lookup returns CDR1 MRHNA and CDR2 SNTAGT. Trimming took 4 bases from V and 7 from J, leaving 13 bases between them. This CDR3 has 14 amino acids. CDR3 region: CASSGTGAVGELFF. CDR3 DNA: TGTGCCAGCAGTGGGACGGGAGCAGTCGGGGAGCTGTTTTTT.

The chain recombines TRBV2 with TRBJ1-3; D call uncertain. Germline V lookup: CDR1 SNHLY, CDR2 FYNNEI. V was clipped by 8 bases and J by 5 bases, with 10 bases between them. The CDR3 totals 12 residues. CDR3 coding DNA: TGTGCCAGCTCGGATAGTAGAAACACCATATATTTT. Residues: CASSDSRNTIYF.